Here is one T cell receptor beta chain with its context. One end of the junction varies from germline; a read error may be responsible. This sample was taken from a study of blood T cell repertoires in COVID-19. Followed longitudinally, the Seattle patients had been enrolled during active infection. Original handling: Quantification of nucleated cells was approximated via reference gene primer amplification. Profiled with immunoSEQ multiplex PCR; TCRdb holds only in-frame clones, not every one. That table supplies the V and J calls and clone size; D and trimming were determined from the DNA. The sample lists some 70,000 clones, 90% to 95% occurring once. From germline, CDR1 is MNHEY and CDR2 SVGEGT. This CDR3 is 15 amino acids long.

The receptor was isolated from a man aged 40-55 years with COVID-19, enrolled during active disease. Sequencing used peripheral blood. The J gene is TRBJ2-2, the V gene TRBV6-2 or TRBV6-3; TRBD1 aligns across 8 bases. CDR3 protein: CATSYVSGGSWELFF. In nucleotides, the CDR3 is TGTGCCACCAGTTACGTCTCAGGGGGCTCCTGGGAGCTGTTTTTT.